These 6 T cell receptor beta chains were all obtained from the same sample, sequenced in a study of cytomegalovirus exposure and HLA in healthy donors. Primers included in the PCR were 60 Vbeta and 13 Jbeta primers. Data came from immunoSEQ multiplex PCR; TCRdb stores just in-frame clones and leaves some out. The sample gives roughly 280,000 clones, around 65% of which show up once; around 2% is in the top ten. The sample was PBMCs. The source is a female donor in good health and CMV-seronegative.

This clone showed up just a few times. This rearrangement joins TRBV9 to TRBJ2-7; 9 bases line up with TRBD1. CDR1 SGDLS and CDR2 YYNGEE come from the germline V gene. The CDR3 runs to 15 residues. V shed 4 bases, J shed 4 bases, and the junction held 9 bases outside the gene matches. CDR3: CASSPTPTGGYEQYF. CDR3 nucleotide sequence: TGTGCCAGCAGCCCGACACCGACAGGGGGGTACGAGCAGTACTTC.

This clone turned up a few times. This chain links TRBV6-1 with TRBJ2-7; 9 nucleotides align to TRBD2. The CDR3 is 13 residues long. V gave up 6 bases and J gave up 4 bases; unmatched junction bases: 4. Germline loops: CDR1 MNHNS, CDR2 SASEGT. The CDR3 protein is CASSETSGYEQYF. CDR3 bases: TGTGCCAGCAGCGAGACTAGCGGTTACGAGCAGTACTTC.

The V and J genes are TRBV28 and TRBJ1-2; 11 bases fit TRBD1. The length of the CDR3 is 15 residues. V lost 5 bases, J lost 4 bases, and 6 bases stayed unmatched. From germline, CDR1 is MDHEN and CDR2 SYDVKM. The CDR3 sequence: CASSNGQGAIYGYTF. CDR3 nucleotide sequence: TGTGCCAGCAGTAACGGACAGGGGGCCATCTATGGCTACACCTTC.

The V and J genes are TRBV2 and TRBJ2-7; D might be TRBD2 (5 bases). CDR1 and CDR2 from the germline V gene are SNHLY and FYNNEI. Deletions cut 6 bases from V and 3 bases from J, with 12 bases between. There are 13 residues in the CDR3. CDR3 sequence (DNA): TGTGCCAGCAGAAGCCGGGGTGTCTACGAGCAGTACTTC. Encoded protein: CASRSRGVYEQYF.

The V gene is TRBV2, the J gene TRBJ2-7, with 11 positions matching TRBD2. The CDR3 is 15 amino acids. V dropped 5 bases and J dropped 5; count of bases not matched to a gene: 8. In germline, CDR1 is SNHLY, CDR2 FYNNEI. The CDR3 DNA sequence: TGTGCCAGCAGTCCTAGCGGGAGGCCGTGGGACGAGCAGTACTTC. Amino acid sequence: CASSPSGRPWDEQYF.

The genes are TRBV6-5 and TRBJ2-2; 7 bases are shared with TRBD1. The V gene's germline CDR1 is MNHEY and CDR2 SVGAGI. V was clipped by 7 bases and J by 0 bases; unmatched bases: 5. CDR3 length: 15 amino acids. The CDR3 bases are TGTGCCAGCACCAGGGGGACACCGAACACCGGGGAGCTGTTTTTT. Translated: CASTRGTPNTGELFF.